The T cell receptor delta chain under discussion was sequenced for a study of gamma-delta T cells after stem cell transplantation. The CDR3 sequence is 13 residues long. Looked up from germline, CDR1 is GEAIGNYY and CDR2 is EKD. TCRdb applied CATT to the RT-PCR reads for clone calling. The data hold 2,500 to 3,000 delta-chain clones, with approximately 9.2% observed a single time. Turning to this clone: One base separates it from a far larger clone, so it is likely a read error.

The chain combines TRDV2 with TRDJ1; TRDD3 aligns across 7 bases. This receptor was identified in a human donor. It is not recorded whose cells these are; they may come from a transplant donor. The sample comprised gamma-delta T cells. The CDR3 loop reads CACGTWGSDKLIF. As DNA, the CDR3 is TGTGCCTGTGGCACCTGGGGGTCCGATAAACTCATCTTT.